Presented here are 21 T cell receptor beta chains from one specimen sequenced in a study of blood T cell repertoires in COVID-19. Profiling relied on immunoSEQ multiplex PCR, and the TCRdb table lists in-frame clones only, not all of them. The table lists some 240,000 clones, around 87% of them singletons. The sequencing input was peripheral blood. The receptors were gathered from a man aged 55 to 70 who had recovered from COVID-19.

The rearrangement joins TRBV30 to TRBJ2-1; 9 bases align to TRBD2. J lost 2 bases, V lost 4 bases, and 3 bases had no gene match. The CDR3 has 14 residues. The germline CDR1 and CDR2 sequences are GTSNPN and SVGIG (reference sequence). CDR3 coding DNA: TGTGCCTGGAAAACTAGCGGGCCCTACAATGAGCAGTTCTTC. Its translation is CAWKTSGPYNEQFF.

The chain combines TRBV5-1 with TRBJ2-3, with 12 bases lining up with TRBD1. There are 16 residues in the CDR3. Trimming cost V 4 bases and J 2 bases; bases outside gene matches: 5. Germline V gene lookup returns CDR1 SGHRS and CDR2 YFSETQ. CDR3 DNA: TGCGCCAGCAGCCCGGGACAGGGGGCTACCACAGATACGCAGTATTTT. It translates to CASSPGQGATTDTQYF.

CDR3 residues: CASSRGSSNSPLHF. Written as DNA, the CDR3 is TGTGCCAGCAGCAGGGGTTCTTCTAATTCACCCCTCCACTTT. The V and J genes are TRBV9 and TRBJ1-6, with a tentative D call TRBD1 (5 bases). The CDR3 is 14 amino acids. V shed 4 bases and J shed 6 bases, with 11 bases lying between them. CDR1 is SGDLS and CDR2 is YYNGEE in the germline V gene.

This clone has just a few counts. This chain uses TRBV5-1 with TRBJ1-5; D not certain. The CDR3 contains 15 residues. V dropped 0 bases and J dropped 3 bases, with 10 bases sitting between them. The germline CDR1 and CDR2 sequences are SGHRS and YFSETQ. The DNA for the CDR3 is TGCGCCAGCAGCTTGGGTATTCAGAACAATCAGCCCCAGCATTTT. The encoded protein is CASSLGIQNNQPQHF.

The V call is TRBV19, the J call TRBJ1-2; maybe TRBD1 (5 bases). V gave up 6 bases and J gave up 5 bases, with 19 bases separating them. Germline CDR1 and CDR2: LNHDA and SQIVND (reference sequence). The CDR3 consists of 15 residues. The CDR3, as DNA: TGTGCCAGTAGCAAATCAGGGTCTCTCCCATATGGCTACACCTTC. Translating it yields CASSKSGSLPYGYTF.

This chain joins TRBV19 and TRBJ1-4; 7 nucleotides align to TRBD1. V lost 3 bases, J lost 0 bases, and 1 base stayed unmatched. From germline, CDR1 is LNHDA and CDR2 SQIVND (reference sequence). The CDR3 loop spans 15 amino acids. The CDR3 spells CASSMGTATNEKLFF. The CDR3 DNA is TGTGCCAGTAGTATGGGGACAGCAACTAATGAAAAACTGTTTTTT.

The rearrangement joins TRBV9 to TRBJ2-1, with 7 bases aligning to TRBD1. Germline values: CDR1 SGDLS, CDR2 YYNGEE. The CDR3 is made up of 17 amino acids. V was pared by 0 bases and J by 4 bases, with 10 bases of the junction left unmatched. The CDR3 is CASSVETGRRVYNEQFF. CDR3 DNA: TGTGCCAGCAGCGTAGAGACAGGGAGAAGGGTTTACAATGAGCAGTTCTTC.

This clone was seen a handful of times. This chain uses TRBV6-6 with TRBJ1-1; D perhaps matches TRBD1 (5 bases). Germline V gene sequence: CDR1 MNHNY, CDR2 SVGAGI (reference sequence). CDR3 length: 14 residues. The V and J ends lost 6 bases and 4 bases respectively, with 15 bases between them. The CDR3 DNA reads as TGTGCCAGCAGACCCCAGGGTCGTTCCACTGAAGCTTTCTTT. Translated: CASRPQGRSTEAFF.

This chain connects TRBV9 to TRBJ2-3; 9 nucleotides match TRBD2. J gave up 2 bases and V 4 bases, and 8 bases lay outside the gene matches. CDR1 and CDR2 (germline): SGDLS, YYNGEE. This CDR3 has 16 residues. CDR3 loop: CASSRGLATHTDTQYF. The CDR3 nucleotides are TGTGCCAGCAGCAGAGGACTAGCGACCCACACAGATACGCAGTATTTT.

V gene TRBV18 combines with J gene TRBJ1-1, with a possible D match to TRBD1 (6 bases). Trimming pared 2 bases from V and 0 bases from J, leaving 13 bases between. Per the germline V gene, CDR1 is KGHSH and CDR2 is LQKENI. The CDR3 runs 16 residues. Written as DNA, the CDR3 is TGTGCCAGCTCACCAGGACAGATCCAGATGAACACTGAAGCTTTCTTT. It codes for CASSPGQIQMNTEAFF.

The genes are TRBV30 and TRBJ1-2, with 8 bases identical to TRBD1. Looked up from germline, CDR1 is GTSNPN and CDR2 is SVGIG (reference sequence). J lost 4 bases, V lost 5 bases, and 12 bases had no gene match. This CDR3 is 15 amino acids long. CDR3 sequence: CAWDLWDRQLYGYTF. The CDR3 nucleotides read TGTGCCTGGGACCTTTGGGACAGGCAACTCTATGGCTACACCTTC.

This clone was seen a single time. The J gene is TRBJ2-7, the V gene TRBV6-6, with TRBD1 matching over 11 bases. There are 13 residues in the CDR3. V lost 8 bases to trimming and J lost 0 bases; unmatched junction nucleotides: 0. In germline, CDR1 is MNHNY, CDR2 SVGAGI (reference sequence). CDR3 nucleotide sequence: TGTGCCAGCGGACAGGGGGCCTCCTACGAGCAGTACGTC. It encodes CASGQGASYEQYV.

The chain couples TRBV7-2 to TRBJ1-5, with TRBD1 identical over 7 bases. V dropped 6 bases and J dropped 4; count of bases not matched to a gene: 12. The CDR3 totals 16 residues. Germline CDR1 is SGHTA and CDR2 is FQGNSA. The CDR3 DNA reads as TGTGCCAGCAGTTTATCGGGACAGAGGGGAAATCAGCCCCAGCATTTT. Residues: CASSLSGQRGNQPQHF.

The chain couples TRBV10-3 to TRBJ2-5; 8 bases are shared with TRBD1. CDR3 length: 14 residues. Germline values: CDR1 ENHRY, CDR2 SYGVKD. V lost 6 bases and J lost 4; bases outside the gene matches: 7. The CDR3 is CAIRGQGWGETQYF. CDR3 in DNA: TGTGCCATCAGAGGACAGGGATGGGGAGAGACCCAGTACTTC.

J is TRBJ1-4 and V is TRBV4-2; possible D gene TRBD1, 5 bases. CDR3 length equals 14 residues. The ends were cut back, 1 base at V and 4 bases at J, with 7 bases in the middle. Germline CDR1 LGHNA, CDR2 YNFKEQ. CDR3 region: CASSQVDSNEKLFF. Written as DNA, the CDR3 is TGTGCCAGCAGCCAAGTCGACAGTAATGAAAAACTGTTTTTT.

This chain uses TRBV7-9 with TRBJ1-4; D call uncertain. Looked up from germline, CDR1 is SEHNR and CDR2 is FQNEAQ (reference sequence). The CDR3 sequence is 13 residues long. V was cut by 6 bases and J by 7 bases, with 12 bases left in between. The CDR3 loop reads CASSTAGSEKLFF. The CDR3 DNA follows: TGTGCCAGCAGTACCGCGGGGTCTGAAAAACTGTTTTTT. Looking up the rest from reference TRBV7-9 and TRBJ1-4 gives the full variable domain: DTGVSQNPRHKITKRGQNVTFRCDPISEHNRLYWYRQTLGQGPEFLTYFQNEAQLEKSRLLSDRFSAERPKGSFSTLEIQRTEQGDSAMYLCASSTAGSEKLFFGSGTQLSVL.

This clone is a singleton in its sample. The V and J genes are TRBV28 and TRBJ1-2; D call uncertain. The CDR3 length is 13 residues. Trimming stripped 2 bases from V and 2 bases from J, with 6 bases between. The germline V gene encodes CDR1 MDHEN and CDR2 SYDVKM. This chain's CDR3 is CASSLNRNYGYTF. The CDR3 nucleotides read TGTGCCAGCAGTTTAAACAGAAACTATGGCTACACCTTC.

CDR3 in amino acids: CASSSLSGGLAKNIQYF. CDR3 nucleotides: TGTGCCAGCAGCTCCCTTAGCGGGGGGTTGGCCAAAAACATTCAGTACTTC. The genes are TRBV7-8 and TRBJ2-4; 10 bases match TRBD2. The CDR3 contains 17 residues. Germline lookup yields CDR1 SGHVS and CDR2 FQNEAQ. The V segment lost 4 bases and the J segment 1 base; nucleotides outside the gene matches: 7.

V gene TRBV3-1 (or the pseudogene TRBV3-2) combines with J gene TRBJ2-3; 11 nucleotides agree with TRBD2. This CDR3 spans 21 amino acids. Losses at the gene ends were 7 bases for V and 4 bases for J; bases not matched to a gene: 25. Germline lookup yields CDR1 LGHDT and CDR2 YNNKEL (reference sequence). This CDR3 reads CASKDTTRDRELAGGPDTQYF. The CDR3 bases are TGTGCCAGCAAAGATACGACCCGGGACAGGGAATTAGCGGGGGGGCCAGATACGCAGTATTTT.

V usage is TRBV19 and J usage is TRBJ2-3; tentatively, D is TRBD2 (5 bases). Trimming removed 0 bases from V and 2 bases from J, with 12 bases in between. Germline values: CDR1 LNHDA, CDR2 SQIVND (reference sequence). There are 16 residues in the CDR3. CDR3 nucleotides: TGTGCCAGTAGTATAGATCTTGGGAGATTCACAGATACGCAGTATTTT. As protein: CASSIDLGRFTDTQYF.

In its sample, this clone was seen a few times. The J gene is TRBJ1-2, the V gene TRBV7-2; 8 bases agree with TRBD1. CDR1 and CDR2 from the germline V gene are SGHTA and FQGNSA. V gave up 7 bases and J gave up 0 bases; unmatched junction bases: 4. CDR3 length: 14 amino acids. The CDR3 DNA follows: TGTGCCAGCACCCCGGGACAGGCTAACTATGGCTACACCTTC. As protein: CASTPGQANYGYTF.